What follows are 14 T cell receptor beta chains derived from one specimen sequenced in a study of vaccination effects on CD4 cells after COVID-19. Profiling relied on immunoSEQ multiplex PCR, and the TCRdb table lists in-frame clones only, not all of them. The table includes about 72,000 clones, roughly four fifths detected once. Their antigen targets remain unknown. Within the ViraFEST assay, antigen-specific CD4+ T cells underwent expansion with viral peptide pools prior to sequencing. Isolation of CD4+ T cells took place after about nine days of culture. Everyone in the study got two shots of either the BNT162b2 or mRNA-1273 vaccine. This sample comprised CD4+ T cells from PBMCs cultured with HCoV-229E spike peptides, obtained after COVID-19 vaccination. The receptor set was obtained from a human donor who received a COVID-19 vaccine.

The genes are TRBV2 and TRBJ2-2; TRBD1 might be the D (6 bases). V was pared by 5 bases and J by 0 bases, with 10 bases between. Germline V gives CDR1 SNHLY, CDR2 FYNNEI. The CDR3 sequence is 15 residues long. The CDR3: CASSRTAANTGELFF. The CDR3, as DNA: TGTGCCAGCAGTAGGACAGCCGCGAACACCGGGGAGCTGTTTTTT.

V and J are TRBV6-6 and TRBJ2-7; D ambiguous. Germline V gives CDR1 MNHNY, CDR2 SVGAGI (reference sequence). Trimming pared 1 base from V and 2 bases from J, leaving 15 bases between. This CDR3 contains 16 residues. The CDR3 loop reads CASSYLGPIGPYEQYV. DNA for the CDR3: TGTGCCAGCAGTTACTTAGGACCGATCGGGCCCTACGAGCAGTACGTC.

The chain is built from TRBV6-1 and TRBJ2-1, with 12 positions matching TRBD2. Looked up from germline, CDR1 is MNHNS and CDR2 is SASEGT. The ends lost 2 bases at V and 9 bases at J; junction bases unmatched: 17. The CDR3 spans 19 residues. CDR3 sequence: CASSERVGLLAGGLFEQFF. Written as DNA, the CDR3 is TGTGCCAGCAGTGAACGGGTGGGGCTTCTAGCGGGGGGGCTCTTTGAGCAGTTCTTC.

The chain joins TRBV7-2 to TRBJ1-4; D remains unclear. The CDR3 is made up of 13 amino acids. The V and J ends lost 5 bases and 5 bases respectively, with 9 bases between them. CDR1 is SGHTA, CDR2 FQGNSA, per germline. DNA for the CDR3: TGTGCCAGCAGCCCATTAAGAAATGAAAAACTGTTTTTT. Its translation is CASSPLRNEKLFF. The full variable domain, in which reference TRBV7-2 and TRBJ1-4 provide the parts outside the CDR3, is GAGVSQSPSNKVTEKGKDVELRCDPISGHTALYWYRQSLGQGLEFLIYFQGNSAPDKSGLPSDRFSAERTGGSVSTLTIQRTQQEDSAVYLCASSPLRNEKLFFGSGTQLSVL.

This clone was detected only a few times. V is TRBV6-1 and J is TRBJ2-2; 10 nucleotides agree with TRBD1. The CDR3 sequence is 16 residues long. V dropped 3 bases and J dropped 3; count of bases not matched to a gene: 4. Looked up from germline, CDR1 is MNHNS and CDR2 is SASEGT. CDR3 sequence: CASSDRTGGDTGELFF. CDR3 sequence (DNA): TGTGCCAGCAGTGACCGGACAGGGGGGGACACCGGGGAGCTGTTTTTT.

V and J are TRBV11-2 and TRBJ2-4; tentatively, D is TRBD1 (6 bases). Trimming cost V 6 bases and J 0 bases, with 15 bases left between them. The germline gives CDR1 SGHAT, CDR2 FQNNGV. The CDR3 sequence is 16 residues long. CDR3: CASRDGGGLAKNIQYF. The CDR3 region has the DNA TGTGCCAGCAGGGACGGTGGGGGCTTAGCCAAAAACATTCAGTACTTC.

The chain is built from TRBV7-3 and TRBJ2-3, with D tentatively TRBD1 (6 bases). Per germline, CDR1 SGHTA and CDR2 FQGTGA. Trimming took off 1 base at V and 5 bases at J, with 13 bases between the two ends. The CDR3 covers 15 residues. The CDR3 DNA reads TGTGCCAGCAGCTTAATAAGCCAGGGGCAAGATACGCAGTATTTT. It translates to CASSLISQGQDTQYF.

This clone has only a few counts. The CDR3 loop is CASSQVGGASGNTIYF. CDR3 nucleotides: TGTGCCAGCAGCCAAGTTGGAGGGGCCTCTGGAAACACCATATATTTT. V usage is TRBV14 and J usage is TRBJ1-3; tentatively, D is TRBD1 (5 bases). V was cut by 1 base and J by 0 bases, with 10 bases left in between. The CDR3 is 16 residues long. Germline CDR1 reads SGHDN; CDR2 reads FVKESK.

The genes are TRBV18 and TRBJ2-7; the match to TRBD1 covers 7 bases. Germline lookup yields CDR1 KGHSH and CDR2 LQKENI. The CDR3 has 13 residues. V lost 6 bases and J lost 6; bases outside the gene matches: 8. In DNA form, the CDR3 reads TGTGCCAGCTCGCTTGCCAGGGGGACCGAGCAGTACGTC. Encoded protein: CASSLARGTEQYV.

J is TRBJ1-3 and V is TRBV3-1 (or the pseudogene TRBV3-2); D is unclear. In germline, CDR1 is LGHDT, CDR2 YNNKEL (reference sequence). The CDR3 covers 12 residues. V was pared by 2 bases and J by 5 bases, with 4 bases between. The CDR3 region is CASSQHRNTIYF. The CDR3, as DNA: TGTGCCAGCAGCCAACACCGAAACACCATATATTTT.

The rearrangement uses TRBV28 and TRBJ2-1; maybe TRBD1 (6 bases). The CDR3 has 13 residues. Trimming removed 7 bases at V and 2 bases at J, with 9 bases between. The germline CDR1 and CDR2 sequences are MDHEN and SYDVKM. The DNA for the CDR3 is TGTGCCAGCACCCGGGACACCTACAATGAGCAGTTCTTC. This codes for CASTRDTYNEQFF. The full variable domain, completed using reference TRBV28 and TRBJ2-1, is DVKVTQSSRYLVKRTGEKVFLECVQDMDHENMFWYRQDPGLGLRLIYFSYDVKMKEKGDIPEGYSVSREKKERFSLILESASTNQTSMYLCASTRDTYNEQFFGPGTRLTVL.

This CDR3 is CASSLGQGLIDEQYV. CDR3 bases: TGTGCCAGCAGCTTAGGACAGGGTTTAATCGACGAGCAGTACGTC. The chain links TRBV5-8 to TRBJ2-7; 8 bases line up with TRBD1. The germline V gene has CDR1 SGHTS and CDR2 YDEGEE. CDR3 length: 15 residues. J was trimmed by 5 bases and V by 2 bases; bases with no gene match: 9.

This chain uses TRBV2 with TRBJ1-2; 9 nucleotides align to TRBD1. The germline CDR1 and CDR2 sequences are SNHLY and FYNNEI. The V segment lost 8 bases and the J segment 4 bases; nucleotides outside the gene matches: 5. This CDR3 comprises 13 residues. CDR3 region: CASDGQGLYGYTF. For the CDR3, the DNA is TGTGCCAGCGATGGACAGGGGCTCTATGGCTACACCTTC.

This chain links TRBV15 with TRBJ2-3; no clear D. CDR1 is LNHNV and CDR2 is YYDKDF in the germline V gene (reference sequence). Trimming shortened V by 4 bases and J by 6 bases, and 8 bases separated the two germline ends. The CDR3 sequence is 12 residues long. The CDR3 DNA sequence: TGTGCCACCAGCAAAGATCGGGATACGCAGTATTTT. This sequence encodes CATSKDRDTQYF.